The rows below give T cell receptor beta chains drawn from one sample of a study of T cell responses to AZD1222 COVID-19 vaccine. The assay was immunoSEQ multiplex PCR, and TCRdb's table has in-frame clones only and misses some. The sample consists of about 99,000 clones, approximately 87% of them appearing once. Sequenced material: peripheral blood, taken on day 0 of AZD1222 vaccination. The receptors originated from an adult in good health. The CDR3 runs from the conserved cysteine through the conserved F or W. The D gene is left open where the match is weak. Where a row states a size, it is once, few, many or the class of an expanded clone; other rows omit it.

j_call d_call clone_size v_call cdr3_nt cdr3_aa
TRBJ2-7 TRBD2 once TRBV3-1/TRBV3-2 TGTGCCGCCGGCCGGACTAGCGGGAGAGGGTTCTACGAGCAGTACTTC CAAGRTSGRGFYEQYF
TRBJ2-7 TRBD2 - TRBV10-3 TGTGCCATCACTCATTCGGCGGGAGGGCCTAACGAGCAGTACTTC CAITHSAGGPNEQYF
TRBJ2-4 - - TRBV2 TGTGCCAGCAGTCTTAATAGTCGGAACATTCAGTACTTC CASSLNSRNIQYF
TRBJ1-5 - - TRBV15 TGTGCCACCAGCAAAACTCGGCCTGCTTCCAATCAGCCCCAGCATTTT CATSKTRPASNQPQHF
TRBJ2-3 - - TRBV2 TGTGCCAGCAGTGAACGCCGAAACACAGATACGCAGTATTTT CASSERRNTDTQYF
TRBJ2-7 - - TRBV3-1/TRBV3-2 TGTGCCAGCAGCCAAGGCTGGAGCTCCTACGAGCAGTACTTC CASSQGWSSYEQYF
TRBJ2-3 - - TRBV19 TGTGCCAGTAGTATTGCATGGTCTAGCAGACGCACAGATACGCAGTATTTT CASSIAWSSRRTDTQYF
TRBJ2-3 - - TRBV6-4 TGTGCCAGCAGTGTGGATTTTAGCACAGATACGCAGTATTTT CASSVDFSTDTQYF
TRBJ2-1 - - TRBV18 TGTGCCAGCTCACCAGCAGGTTACAATGAGCAGTTCTTC CASSPAGYNEQFF
TRBJ1-3 - - TRBV6-5 TGTGCCAGTAAGGACAGTTACACCATATATTTT CASKDSYTIYF
TRBJ2-4 - - TRBV7-9 TGTGCCAGCAGTCATTCGGTAGCCAAAAACATTCAGTACTTC CASSHSVAKNIQYF
TRBJ1-1 - - TRBV6-1 TGTGCCAGCAGTGAGGCGGGGCTCAACGAAGCTTTCTTT CASSEAGLNEAFF
TRBJ1-5 - - TRBV30 TGTGCCTGGAGCTGGACACGATCTGATCAGCCCCAGCATTTT CAWSWTRSDQPQHF
TRBJ1-5 - - TRBV6-5 TGTGCCAGCAATCTATGGGCACCAAATCAGCCCCAGCATTTT CASNLWAPNQPQHF
TRBJ2-5 - few TRBV20-1 TGCAGTGCTGCCTGGGAGACCCAGTACTTC CSAAWETQYF
TRBJ2-5 - - TRBV25-1 TGTGCCAGCACCCAGTACCAAGAGACCCAGTACTTC CASTQYQETQYF
TRBJ1-6 - once TRBV25-1 TGTGCCAGCAGTGACACGAACTCAGGGGTGAGTTCACCCCTCCACTTT CASSDTNSGVSSPLHF
TRBJ2-6 TRBD2 - TRBV19 TGTGCCAGTACGATCCAGCGGGGCTCTGGGGCCAACGTCCTGACTTTC CASTIQRGSGANVLTF
TRBJ2-1 - - TRBV6-5 TGTGCCAGCAGTTACGGTTTCGGAGGGAGCCACAATGAGCAGTTCTTC CASSYGFGGSHNEQFF
TRBJ2-7 TRBD1 - TRBV7-6 TGTGCCAGCAGCTTACGGGACAGCGGCCCCTACGAGCAGTACTTC CASSLRDSGPYEQYF
TRBJ1-4 - - TRBV9 TGTGCCAGCAGCGTAAATCGAGGGGGTAATGAAAAACTGTTTTTT CASSVNRGGNEKLFF
TRBJ2-7 - - TRBV29-1 TGCAGCGTTGAGGGCGGAGGATACGAGCAGTACTTC CSVEGGGYEQYF
TRBJ2-7 TRBD1 - TRBV27 TGTGCCAGCAGCGATGCCGGGGACAGGCTTCTAGAGCAGTACTTC CASSDAGDRLLEQYF
TRBJ1-2 - - TRBV12-3/TRBV12-4 TGTGCCAGTGGGGGGAGGCAGAACTATGGCTACACCTTC CASGGRQNYGYTF
TRBJ1-1 - - TRBV10-3 TGTGCCATCAGTGAGTCGCCAGCCATGAACACTGAAGCTTTCTTT CAISESPAMNTEAFF
TRBJ1-5 - - TRBV18 TGTGCCAGCTCACCGGGACCCGGCCCTCAGCCCCAGCATTTT CASSPGPGPQPQHF
TRBJ2-1 TRBD2 - TRBV2 TGTGCCAGCAGTAGACTAGCGGGGTACAATGAGCAGTTCTTC CASSRLAGYNEQFF
TRBJ2-1 TRBD2 - TRBV2 TGTGCCAGCAGCTTGGGACTAGCTTTCTACAATGAGCAGTTCTTC CASSLGLAFYNEQFF
TRBJ1-5 TRBD1 once TRBV9 TGTGCCAGCAGCGTAGGGGACAGGGGGAGCAATCAGCCCCAGCATTTT CASSVGDRGSNQPQHF